The TCR beta chain described here comes from a study of early T cells in non-severe SARS-CoV-2 infection. Study in general: Chains stayed unpaired after sequencing of bulk RNA from unsorted whole blood. Overall study results and limits: Matching with VDJdb favored anti-spike CD8 responses (missing private and CD4 specificities).

In germline, CDR1 is MDHEN, CDR2 SYDVKM. Trimming pared 5 bases from V and 7 bases from J, leaving 11 bases between. CDR3 length: 12 residues. Individual cDNA molecules received unique molecular identifiers during library preparation. Each CDR3 protein is one row after TCRdb ran MiXCR on the 5' RACE reads. The sample comprises more than 45,000 distinct CDR3 sequences, around 13% of which are singletons, and roughly 10% rests with the top ten. Notes on this clonotype: Its target is not known.

The chain has TRBV28 and TRBJ1-2, with unresolved D. The sequence was collected from an adult who was a healthcare worker with PCR-confirmed SARS-CoV-2 infection or an uninfected control (not recorded which). Material for sequencing was whole blood. The CDR3 spells CASSKHLLGYTF. The CDR3 DNA reads as TGTGCCAGCAGTAAACACCTTCTTGGCTACACCTTC.